A selection of T cell receptor beta chains follows, all from one sample in a study of blood T cell repertoires in COVID-19. Data came from immunoSEQ multiplex PCR; TCRdb stores just in-frame clones and leaves some out. The sample consists of around 260,000 clones, 87% of them appearing once. Sequencing used peripheral blood. The receptors originated from a woman aged 50 to 60 with acute or convalescent COVID-19. CDR3s include the opening cysteine and the closing phenylalanine or tryptophan. The D gene is left open where the match is weak. Only some rows state a clone size, as once, few, many or a class for expanded clones.

>.|TRBJ1-5|TRBV24-1|17|.
CATSDSGARGLTQPQHF
TGTGCCACCAGTGATTCAGGGGCGCGCGGATTGACTCAGCCCCAGCATTTT
>.|TRBJ1-1|TRBV4-2|14|.
CASSQATQGDEAFF
TGTGCCAGCAGCCAAGCCACTCAGGGCGATGAAGCTTTCTTT
>.|TRBJ1-2|TRBV18|15|.
CASSPPHRNNYGYTF
TGTGCCAGCTCACCACCGCACAGAAATAACTATGGCTACACCTTC
>.|TRBJ1-1|TRBV5-1|13|.
CASRGGENTEAFF
TGCGCCAGCAGGGGAGGGGAGAACACTGAAGCTTTCTTT
>.|TRBJ1-5|TRBV19|13|.
CASSVRENQPQHF
TGTGCCAGTAGTGTACGGGAGAATCAGCCCCAGCATTTT
>.|TRBJ1-6|TRBV5-1|14|.
CASSEQQGDSPLHF
TGCGCCAGCAGCGAACAACAGGGAGATTCACCCCTCCACTTT
>.|TRBJ2-2|TRBV6-6|15|.
CASSSSGGGTGELFF
TGTGCCAGCAGTTCTAGCGGAGGGGGCACCGGGGAGCTGTTTTTT
>.|TRBJ2-2|TRBV19|14|TRBD1
CAATDRVNTGELFF
TGTGCCGCCACAGACAGGGTGAACACCGGGGAGCTGTTTTTT
>few|TRBJ1-3|TRBV3-1/TRBV3-2|16|TRBD1
CASSPQGTLTGNTIYF
TGTGCCAGCAGCCCACAGGGGACCTTAACTGGAAACACCATATATTTT
>.|TRBJ2-1|TRBV3-1/TRBV3-2|15|.
CASSQGGLTYNEQFF
TGTGCCAGCAGCCAAGGGGGACTGACCTACAATGAGCAGTTCTTC
>.|TRBJ2-3|TRBV21-1|22|.
CASSKVGRGHLGTSGRLNTQYF
TGTGCCAGCAGCAAAGTCGGTCGAGGGCACCTCGGGACTAGCGGGAGGTTAAATACGCAGTATTTT
>few|TRBJ1-2|TRBV18|15|.
CASSPRREANYGYTF
TGTGCCAGCTCACCGCGCAGGGAGGCTAACTATGGCTACACCTTC
>.|TRBJ1-2|TRBV7-2|16|.
CASSLYRGPRDGGYTF
TGTGCCAGCAGCTTATATAGGGGCCCCCGCGACGGGGGCTACACCTTC
>.|TRBJ2-3|TRBV4-1|19|TRBD2
CASSQEKLAGSLSTDTQYF
TGCGCCAGCAGCCAAGAAAAACTAGCGGGAAGTCTTAGCACAGATACGCAGTATTTT
>once|TRBJ1-5|TRBV4-1|15|TRBD1
CASSPTDREDQPQHF
TGCGCCAGCAGCCCAACAGACAGGGAGGATCAGCCCCAGCATTTT
>once|TRBJ1-4|TRBV5-6|15|TRBD1
CASSLEGRGPEKLFF
TGTGCCAGCAGCTTGGAGGGCAGGGGGCCTGAAAAACTGTTTTTT
>.|TRBJ2-2|TRBV28|15|TRBD2
CASITSGRADGELFF
TGTGCCAGCATAACTAGCGGGAGGGCCGACGGGGAGCTGTTTTTT
>.|TRBJ2-3|TRBV2|17|TRBD2
CASSFLGLAGGIDTQYF
TGTGCCAGCAGTTTCCTCGGACTAGCGGGAGGAATAGATACGCAGTATTTT
>.|TRBJ2-3|TRBV24-1|17|.
CATSDPTPASDTDTQYF
TGTGCCACCAGTGATCCCACCCCGGCTAGCGACACAGATACGCAGTATTTT
>.|TRBJ2-7|TRBV4-3|15|.
CASSQATGLHYEQYF
TGCGCCAGCAGCCAGGCAACGGGACTCCACTACGAGCAGTACTTC
>.|TRBJ2-1|TRBV12-3/TRBV12-4|12|.
CASSSGSPWQFF
TGTGCCAGCAGTAGCGGTAGTCCTTGGCAGTTCTTC
>.|TRBJ2-3|TRBV5-5|15|.
CASSLFIGSTDTQYF
TGTGCCAGCAGCTTGTTTATCGGTAGCACAGATACGCAGTATTTT
>.|TRBJ1-5|TRBV7-9|15|TRBD1
CASSRQGVSNQPQHF
TGTGCCAGCAGCCGGCAGGGGGTTAGCAATCAGCCCCAGCATTTT
>.|TRBJ2-5|TRBV27|19|TRBD2
CASSPTRLAGVGRQETQYF
TGTGCCAGCAGTCCAACTAGACTAGCGGGGGTGGGGCGCCAAGAGACCCAGTACTTC
>once|TRBJ1-2|TRBV6-5|15|TRBD1
CASSYWTGANYGYTF
TGTGCCAGCAGTTACTGGACAGGGGCTAACTATGGCTACACCTTC
>.|TRBJ1-4|TRBV11-2|14|TRBD1
CASSPDRGQEKLFF
TGTGCCAGCAGCCCGGACAGGGGTCAGGAAAAACTGTTTTTT
>.|TRBJ1-5|TRBV9|14|.
CASSHRDNVQPQHF
TGTGCCAGCAGCCACCGGGACAACGTACAGCCCCAGCATTTT
>.|TRBJ2-5|TRBV30|13|.
CAWSALVRETQYF
TGTGCCTGGAGTGCTTTAGTTCGCGAGACCCAGTACTTC
>.|TRBJ1-2|TRBV6-6|14|.
CASNGIGRAYGYTF
TGTGCCAGCAATGGTATCGGCAGGGCCTATGGCTACACCTTC
>.|TRBJ1-1|TRBV4-1|15|.
CASSQEELGNTEAFF
TGCGCCAGCAGCCAAGAGGAGTTAGGGAACACTGAAGCTTTCTTT
>once|TRBJ1-6|TRBV10-3|14|TRBD1
CAISPGQGNSPLHF
TGTGCCATCAGCCCGGGACAGGGGAATTCACCCCTCCACTTT
>.|TRBJ2-3|TRBV5-1|14|.
CASSPQGWTDTQYF
TGCGCCAGCAGCCCGCAGGGGTGGACAGATACGCAGTATTTT
>.|TRBJ2-7|TRBV28|16|.
CASSRPTVTLSYEQYF
TGTGCCAGCAGTCGACCTACAGTGACCCTCTCCTACGAGCAGTACTTC
>.|TRBJ2-1|TRBV7-6|15|.
CASSLGTQPYNEQFF
TGTGCCAGCAGCTTAGGGACACAGCCCTACAATGAGCAGTTCTTC
>.|TRBJ2-7|TRBV5-1|15|TRBD2
CASSRPLAGGYEQYF
TGCGCCAGCAGCCGGCCCCTAGCGGGAGGCTACGAGCAGTACTTC
>.|TRBJ2-1|TRBV6-2/TRBV6-3|19|TRBD2
CASSYRGLAGGRSYNEQFF
TGTGCCAGCAGTTACCGAGGGCTAGCGGGAGGTCGATCCTACAATGAGCAGTTCTTC
>.|TRBJ1-3|TRBV4-2|17|.
CASSQDRGGFSGNTIYF
TGTGCCAGCAGCCAAGATCGGGGGGGGTTTTCTGGAAACACCATATATTTT
>.|TRBJ2-1|TRBV20-1|17|TRBD2
CSASSRASGLADNEQFF
TGCAGTGCTAGTAGTAGGGCTTCAGGGCTAGCGGACAATGAGCAGTTCTTC
>.|TRBJ1-2|TRBV7-9|12|.
CASSAPVRGYTF
TGTGCCAGCAGCGCCCCGGTCAGGGGCTACACCTTC
>.|TRBJ1-1|TRBV5-5|12|.
CASSRGGTEAFF
TGTGCCAGCAGCAGAGGAGGCACTGAAGCTTTCTTT
>.|TRBJ2-7|TRBV7-7|16|TRBD1
CASSPHYRDRGYEQYF
TGTGCTAGCAGCCCTCATTACCGGGACAGGGGCTACGAGCAGTACTTC